The present T cell receptor (beta chain) was sequenced within a study of blood T cell repertoires in COVID-19. Sequenced by immunoSEQ multiplex PCR; TCRdb stores in-frame clones only, minus some. The sample contains 100,000 to 150,000 clones, 86% of which appear only once. The V and J ends lost 0 bases and 4 bases, in that order; junction bases with no gene match: 9. The germline gives CDR1 SGHRS, CDR2 YFSETQ. This CDR3 contains 17 residues. Material: PBMCs or T cells enriched from blood (not recorded which). This chain links TRBV5-1 with TRBJ2-3; 9 bases line up with TRBD1. This TCR derives from a woman aged 45-59 years who had recovered from COVID-19. The CDR3 nucleotides read TGCGCCAGCAGCTTGGAAAGATGGACAGGGGAGCCAGATACGCAGTATTTT. It is translated as CASSLERWTGEPDTQYF.